The entry below describes one T cell receptor beta chain. Its matching antigen is unknown. The PCR ran on 60 Vbeta and 13 Jbeta primers. The repertoire was sequenced with immunoSEQ multiplex PCR; TCRdb's copy has only in-frame clones and lacks some. The table lists about 240,000 clones, over 70% of them singletons, with 7% to 9% in the top ten. This CDR3 region has 14 residues. Germline CDR1 and CDR2: SGHKS and YYEKEE (reference sequence). The junction had 8 bases not matched to a gene; V was cut back by 4 bases and J by 5 bases. The source of the sample is a study of cytomegalovirus exposure and HLA in healthy donors. Study-wide results and limits: In a later analysis, TCR beta V- and J-gene trimming showed a link to a missense DCLRE1C variant. The availability of immune exposure information extended only to CMV serostatus. In an earlier analysis, most TCR beta V segments were productive about 87% or about 30% of the time. Reports described diagnosis of cytomegalovirus status by the classifier as highly specific and sensitive.

Source material: PBMCs. The clonotype originates from a woman between 55 and 75 years old in good health and CMV-seropositive. The rearrangement uses TRBV5-5 and TRBJ2-7; 8 bases map to TRBD1. CDR3 protein: CASSLGQGRNEQYF. CDR3 bases: TGTGCCAGCAGCCTTGGACAGGGACGTAACGAGCAGTACTTC. The full variable domain, rest sourced from reference TRBV5-5 and TRBJ2-7, is DAGVTQSPTHLIKTRGQQVTLRCSPISGHKSVSWYQQVLGQGPQFIFQYYEKEERGRGNFPDRFSARQFPNYSSELNVNALLLGDSALYLCASSLGQGRNEQYFGPGTRLTVT.